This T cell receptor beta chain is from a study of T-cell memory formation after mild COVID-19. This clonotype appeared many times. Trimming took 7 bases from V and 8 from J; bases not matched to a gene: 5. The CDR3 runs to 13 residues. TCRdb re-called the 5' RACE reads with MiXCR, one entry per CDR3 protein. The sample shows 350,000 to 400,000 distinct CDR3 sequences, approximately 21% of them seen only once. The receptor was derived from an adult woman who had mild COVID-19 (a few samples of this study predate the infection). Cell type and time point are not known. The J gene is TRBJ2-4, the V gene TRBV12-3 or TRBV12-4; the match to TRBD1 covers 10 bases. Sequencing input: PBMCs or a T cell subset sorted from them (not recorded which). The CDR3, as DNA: TGTGCCAGCACCGGGACAGGGGCGGACATTCAGTACTTC. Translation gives CASTGTGADIQYF.